A selection of T cell receptor beta chains follows, all from one sample in a study of blood T cell repertoires in COVID-19. This table comes from immunoSEQ multiplex PCR, and its TCRdb copy is limited to in-frame clones, with some not included. The sample comprises 84,000 or so clones, 88% of which are singletons, and 6% to 8% rests with the top ten. The material sequenced was peripheral blood. The receptor set was obtained from a man in his sixties or seventies with acute or convalescent COVID-19. CDR3s include the opening cysteine and the closing phenylalanine or tryptophan. The D gene is left open where the match is weak. Rows may omit the clone size; those that give it use once, few, many or a size class.

V	size	D	J	CDR3	DNA
TRBV19	-	TRBD1	TRBJ2-7	CASSGSGTGGYEQYF	TGTGCCAGTAGTGGCTCCGGGACAGGGGGCTACGAGCAGTACTTC
TRBV6-2/TRBV6-3	-	TRBD1	TRBJ1-2	CASSLKGTGPYGYTF	TGTGCCAGCAGTCTTAAAGGGACAGGGCCTTATGGCTACACCTTC
TRBV5-8	-	TRBD2	TRBJ2-7	CASSLAGGSVAEQYF	TGTGCCAGCAGCTTGGCGGGCGGGAGTGTGGCCGAGCAGTACTTC
TRBV28	-	-	TRBJ1-1	CASSPLTGNTEAFF	TGTGCCAGCAGTCCTTTGACAGGGAACACTGAAGCTTTCTTT
TRBV29-1	-	TRBD1	TRBJ1-1	CSAYRGSTEAFF	TGCAGCGCATACAGGGGTAGCACTGAAGCTTTCTTT
TRBV9	-	-	TRBJ2-2	CASSAGRVGPPYTGELFF	TGTGCCAGCAGCGCCGGACGCGTGGGGCCACCCTACACCGGGGAGCTGTTTTTT
TRBV24-1	-	TRBD2	TRBJ2-1	CATSDGWGGATNEQFF	TGTGCCACCAGTGATGGGTGGGGAGGGGCTACTAATGAGCAGTTCTTC
TRBV6-5	once	TRBD2	TRBJ2-2	CASNAWGGSTGELFF	TGTGCCAGCAACGCCTGGGGGGGGAGCACCGGGGAGCTGTTTTTT
TRBV2	-	-	TRBJ1-5	CASTRALAANQPQHF	TGTGCCAGCACCCGAGCCCTCGCAGCGAATCAGCCCCAGCATTTT
TRBV2	-	TRBD1	TRBJ1-5	CASKELGDRTNQPQHF	TGTGCCAGCAAGGAACTTGGGGACAGAACCAATCAGCCCCAGCATTTT
TRBV19	-	TRBD1	TRBJ2-1	CASRTGGRNEQFF	TGTGCCAGTCGGACAGGGGGACGGAATGAGCAGTTCTTC
TRBV12-3/TRBV12-4	-	-	TRBJ2-7	CASSHRVGEQYF	TGTGCCAGCAGTCACAGGGTTGGGGAGCAGTACTTC
TRBV2	once	-	TRBJ2-7	CASSVRVGGTEEQYF	TGTGCCAGCAGTGTCAGGGTCGGCGGGACTGAAGAGCAGTACTTC
TRBV6-6	-	TRBD1	TRBJ1-2	CASETATGGYGYTF	TGTGCCAGCGAAACCGCTACAGGGGGCTATGGCTACACCTTC
TRBV29-1	-	-	TRBJ1-5	CSVAAGFNQPQHF	TGCAGCGTAGCGGCCGGATTCAATCAGCCCCAGCATTTT
TRBV2	-	TRBD2	TRBJ2-1	CASTLGAGGPIEQFF	TGTGCCAGCACCCTTGGCGCGGGGGGGCCTATTGAGCAGTTCTTC
TRBV24-1	-	-	TRBJ1-5	CATSETGFNQPQHF	TGTGCCACCAGTGAGACGGGTTTCAATCAGCCCCAGCATTTT
TRBV4-3	-	TRBD2	TRBJ2-5	CASRRTSDRAETQYF	TGCGCCAGCAGGCGGACTAGCGATAGGGCAGAGACCCAGTACTTC
TRBV6-5	-	-	TRBJ2-1	CASSYSSRAYAEQFF	TGTGCCAGCAGTTACTCGTCCAGGGCGTATGCTGAGCAGTTCTTC
TRBV7-9	-	-	TRBJ2-7	CASSLVGQGLFYEQYF	TGTGCCAGCAGCTTAGTAGGGCAGGGGTTATTCTACGAGCAGTACTTC
TRBV5-4	-	-	TRBJ2-3	CASSLETSRTDTQYF	TGTGCCAGCAGCTTGGAGACTAGTCGCACAGATACGCAGTATTTT
TRBV6-2/TRBV6-3	-	TRBD1	TRBJ1-6	CASSQRTGSAYNSPLHF	TGTGCCAGCAGTCAGAGGACAGGGTCGGCCTATAATTCACCCCTCCACTTT
TRBV28	-	TRBD1	TRBJ1-2	CASKGQGAGGYTF	TGTGCCAGCAAAGGACAGGGGGCGGGAGGCTACACCTTC
TRBV7-2	-	TRBD2	TRBJ2-7	CASSSIAGGYEQYF	TGTGCCAGCAGCTCAATAGCGGGGGGATACGAGCAGTACTTC
TRBV5-6	-	-	TRBJ1-6	CASSFNRVTKLHF	TGTGCCAGCAGCTTTAACAGGGTGACAAAGCTCCACTTT
TRBV30	-	TRBD1	TRBJ1-2	CAWSVGRGYGYTF	TGTGCCTGGAGTGTTGGCAGGGGGTATGGCTACACCTTC
TRBV29-1	-	-	TRBJ1-4	CSEHYRNYNEKLFF	TGCAGCGAACACTACAGGAATTATAATGAAAAACTGTTTTTT
TRBV19	-	-	TRBJ1-6	CASSYGVGNSPLHF	TGTGCCAGTAGTTACGGGGTTGGTAATTCACCCCTCCACTTT
TRBV28	-	TRBD2	TRBJ2-2	CASSLGGAWREANTGELFF	TGTGCCAGCAGTTTAGGCGGTGCTTGGCGGGAGGCTAACACCGGGGAGCTGTTTTTT
TRBV5-6	once	TRBD2	TRBJ2-1	CASSSLGRLGRYDEQFF	TGTGCCAGCAGCTCTCTTGGGAGGCTCGGGAGGTACGATGAGCAGTTCTTC
TRBV14	-	TRBD2	TRBJ2-4	CASSPGLAGAENIQYF	TGTGCCAGCAGTCCCGGACTAGCGGGAGCAGAAAACATTCAGTACTTC
TRBV7-2	-	-	TRBJ2-7	CASRKQGTSYEQYF	TGTGCCAGCAGGAAACAGGGAACATCCTACGAGCAGTACTTC
TRBV19	-	-	TRBJ1-2	CASSMDTGAGYTF	TGTGCCAGTAGTATGGATACAGGAGCTGGCTACACCTTC
TRBV28	-	-	TRBJ2-7	CASSSHSWASYEQYF	TGTGCCAGCAGCTCCCATTCCTGGGCCTCCTACGAGCAGTACTTC
TRBV12-3/TRBV12-4	-	-	TRBJ1-1	CASTQVLEAFF	TGTGCCAGCACTCAAGTACTTGAAGCTTTCTTT
TRBV27	-	TRBD2	TRBJ2-1	CASSLRLAGVLPYNEQFF	TGTGCCAGCAGTTTACGGCTAGCGGGAGTTTTACCCTACAATGAGCAGTTCTTC
TRBV7-3	-	-	TRBJ2-1	CASSLSNSANEQFF	TGTGCCAGCAGCTTAAGTAACTCCGCCAATGAGCAGTTCTTC
TRBV7-2	-	TRBD1	TRBJ1-5	CASSLKQGNQPQHF	TGTGCCAGCAGCTTAAAACAGGGGAACCAGCCCCAGCATTTT
TRBV13	-	TRBD1	TRBJ1-3	CASSRPGQGENTIYF	TGTGCCAGCAGTCGACCGGGACAGGGTGAAAACACCATATATTTT
TRBV5-5	-	TRBD1	TRBJ1-4	CASSLTGVPNEKLFF	TGTGCCAGCAGCTTGACAGGGGTCCCTAATGAAAAACTGTTTTTT
TRBV19	once	-	TRBJ1-1	CASSVRRDTEVFF	TGTGCCAGTAGTGTCAGACGGGACACTGAAGTTTTCTTT
TRBV7-9	-	TRBD1	TRBJ1-4	CAGSRSVGQGYEKLFF	TGTGCCGGAAGCCGATCCGTTGGACAGGGATATGAAAAACTGTTTTTT
TRBV6-5	-	-	TRBJ2-7	CASSQGHRSYEQYF	TGTGCCAGCAGCCAGGGCCACCGCTCCTACGAGCAGTACTTC
TRBV5-4	-	-	TRBJ2-2	CASSLVGGGPVTGELFF	TGTGCCAGCAGCTTGGTAGGTGGAGGGCCGGTCACCGGGGAGCTGTTTTTT
TRBV4-3	-	-	TRBJ1-2	CASSQEGQLGGYTF	TGCGCCAGCAGCCAAGAAGGACAGTTAGGAGGCTACACCTTC
TRBV5-4	-	TRBD1	TRBJ1-1	CASSWDRLNTEAFF	TGTGCCAGCAGTTGGGACAGACTTAACACTGAAGCTTTCTTT
TRBV9	-	-	TRBJ1-1	CASSPRSTEAFF	TGTGCCAGCAGCCCTAGGTCCACTGAAGCTTTCTTT
TRBV19	-	TRBD1	TRBJ1-1	CASSTDRGLVVAEAFF	TGTGCCAGTAGTACGGACAGGGGGTTGGTGGTGGCTGAAGCTTTCTTT
TRBV6-2/TRBV6-3	-	TRBD1	TRBJ1-4	CASSASGGGEKLFF	TGTGCCAGCAGTGCATCAGGGGGAGGTGAAAAACTGTTTTTT
TRBV9	-	TRBD2	TRBJ2-2	CASSADFGLAGSTGELFF	TGTGCCAGCAGCGCAGACTTCGGACTAGCGGGCAGCACCGGGGAGCTGTTTTTT
TRBV11-1	-	-	TRBJ1-3	CASALGEAGNTIYF	TGTGCCAGCGCCTTGGGCGAAGCTGGAAACACCATATATTTT
TRBV11-3	-	TRBD2	TRBJ2-2	CASSLTSGTTFSGELFF	TGTGCCAGCAGCTTAACTAGCGGGACTACATTCTCCGGGGAGCTGTTTTTT
TRBV5-1	few	-	TRBJ1-4	CASSLDGLREKLFF	TGCGCCAGCAGCTTGGACGGGTTGAGAGAAAAACTGTTTTTT
TRBV6-2/TRBV6-3	-	TRBD2	TRBJ2-7	CASSSGTSGPYEQYF	TGTGCCAGCAGCTCCGGGACTAGCGGCCCCTACGAGCAGTACTTC
TRBV5-1	-	TRBD1	TRBJ1-1	CASSLEVRGSVNTEAFF	TGCGCCAGCAGCTTGGAGGTCAGGGGGTCGGTGAACACTGAAGCTTTCTTT
TRBV19	-	TRBD1	TRBJ1-2	CASATGTGGYGYTF	TGTGCCAGTGCTACCGGGACAGGAGGCTATGGCTACACCTTC
TRBV6-1	-	TRBD2	TRBJ2-1	CASTEAGLAGINEFF	TGTGCCAGCACTGAAGCCGGACTAGCGGGAATAAACGAATTCTTC
TRBV5-1	-	-	TRBJ2-7	CASSLVSRFDYEQYF	TGCGCCAGCAGCTTGGTTTCCAGGTTCGATTACGAGCAGTACTTC
TRBV2	-	TRBD1	TRBJ1-5	CASSSGGASSNQPQHF	TGTGCCAGCAGCTCAGGGGGCGCTTCTAGCAATCAGCCCCAGCATTTT
TRBV5-1	-	TRBD1	TRBJ1-6	CASSLGGQGSNSPLHF	TGCGCCAGCAGCTTGGGGGGACAGGGGTCCAATTCACCCCTCCACTTT